Below are 16 T cell receptor beta chains sequenced from a single sample in a study of response to subunit inactivated influenza vaccine. MiXCR, applied by TCRdb to the RT-PCR reads, yields one record per CDR3 protein. Seen here are some 570,000 distinct CDR3 sequences, approximately 10% observed once, and the top ten hold about 10%. Separately, the same data were catalogued under a study of T cells expressing NK-cell markers. That source adds: The authors generated TCR beta cDNA through 5'RACE template switching with UMIs.

The material sequenced was PBMCs from blood, taken on the day of vaccination. The receptors originated from a man aged 50-60 years who received an inactivated influenza vaccine.

This clonotype was counted a few times. The chain joins TRBV4-1 to TRBJ2-7, with D maybe TRBD1 (6 bases). The CDR3 loop spans 17 amino acids. The V gene's germline CDR1 is MGHRA and CDR2 YSYEKL. Trimming took 4 bases from V and 2 from J, leaving 21 bases between them. DNA for the CDR3: TGCGCCAGCAGCCCCAAGATGGGAATGGGGGCAGCCTACGAGCAGTACTTC. Amino acids: CASSPKMGMGAAYEQYF.

This chain links TRBV20-1 with TRBJ2-1; 12 nucleotides align to TRBD2. Germline V gives CDR1 DFQATT, CDR2 SNEGSKA (reference sequence). The CDR3 sequence is 16 residues long. V gave up 2 bases and J gave up 4 bases; unmatched junction bases: 6. The CDR3 DNA reads as TGCAGTGCTAGAAAGACTAGCGGGAGAGGATACAATGAGCAGTTCTTC. Its translation is CSARKTSGRGYNEQFF.

The rearrangement joins TRBV4-1 to TRBJ1-2; TRBD1 is a possible D gene (5 bases). This CDR3 contains 15 residues. Germline V gives CDR1 MGHRA, CDR2 YSYEKL. Trimming took 0 bases from V and 8 from J, leaving 16 bases between them. The CDR3: CASSQDRGGSQGYTF. Written as DNA, the CDR3 is TGCGCCAGCAGCCAAGATAGGGGAGGGTCTCAAGGCTACACCTTC.

In its sample, this clonotype was seen a few times. The genes are TRBV12-3 or TRBV12-4 and TRBJ1-5, with 7 bases fitting TRBD1. This CDR3 region has 16 residues. The junction had 4 bases not matched to a gene; V was cut back by 0 bases and J by 2 bases. The CDR3 nucleotides read TGTGCCAGCAGTTTAGCCACAGGGGTTGGCAATCAGCCCCAGCATTTT. Its translation is CASSLATGVGNQPQHF.

This clonotype was counted at least ten times. This sequence joins TRBV12-3 or TRBV12-4 and TRBJ1-5, with D perhaps matching TRBD1 (5 bases). The V gene lost 2 bases and the J gene lost 7 bases, with 12 bases spanning the gap. There are 14 residues in the CDR3. DNA for the CDR3: TGTGCCAGCAGTTTAACCAGGGTCGACCAGCCCCAGCATTTT. Its translation: CASSLTRVDQPQHF.

Only a few counts were recorded for this clonotype. The chain has TRBV7-3 and TRBJ2-5; possibly TRBD1 for D (5 bases). V shed 2 bases and J shed 4 bases, with 14 bases lying between them. The germline CDR1 and CDR2 sequences are SGHTA and FQGTGA. CDR3 size: 15 residues. CDR3 protein: CASSLRPGKGETQYF. The CDR3 DNA reads TGTGCCAGCAGCTTACGTCCAGGGAAAGGAGAGACCCAGTACTTC.

The V and J genes are TRBV12-3 or TRBV12-4 and TRBJ1-2, with TRBD1 matching over 8 bases. Germline trimming cut 1 base from V and 8 bases from J; bases unmatched to any gene: 9. CDR3 length: 15 residues. The CDR3: CASSLVPYRGRGYTF. In nucleotides, the CDR3 is TGTGCCAGCAGTTTAGTCCCCTACAGGGGGAGAGGCTACACCTTC.

The table lists this clonotype with a few counts. The chain couples TRBV27 to TRBJ2-2; 9 nucleotides agree with TRBD1. V gave up 7 bases and J gave up 3 bases; unmatched junction bases: 9. The CDR3 is made up of 16 amino acids. Germline V lookup: CDR1 MNHEY, CDR2 SMNVEV (reference sequence). The CDR3 DNA sequence: TGTGCCAGCAATACACACAGGGGGCGGGACACCGGGGAGCTGTTTTTT. Amino acids: CASNTHRGRDTGELFF.

The table lists this clonotype with a few counts. CDR3 sequence (DNA): TGTGCCAGCAGTTTAACCCCGACTAGCGGGGCCACGGATGAGCAGTTCTTC. Translating it yields CASSLTPTSGATDEQFF. The chain recombines TRBV27 with TRBJ2-1; 11 nucleotides line up with TRBD2. The V gene end was trimmed by 2 bases and the J gene end by 8 bases; junction bases not matched to a gene: 11. Germline values: CDR1 MNHEY, CDR2 SMNVEV (reference sequence). This CDR3 region has 17 residues.

This clonotype came up a few times. The genes are TRBV7-8 and TRBJ1-2, with unresolved D. Germline-derived CDR1 and CDR2 are SGHVS and FQNEAQ. The CDR3 has 14 residues. V lost 1 base, J lost 4 bases, and 10 bases lay in between. CDR3 DNA sequence: TGTGCCAGCAGCTTAGAACCGGGCCCCTATGGCTACACCTTC. Translated, it gives CASSLEPGPYGYTF. The whole variable domain, filled in from reference TRBV7-8 and TRBJ1-2, reads GAGVSQSPRYKVAKRGQDVALRCDPISGHVSLFWYQQALGQGPEFLTYFQNEAQLDKSGLPSDRFFAERPEGSVSTLKIQRTQQEDSAVYLCASSLEPGPYGYTFGSGTRLTVV.

The rearrangement joins TRBV5-1 to TRBJ2-3; D remains unclear. Germline CDR1 SGHRS, CDR2 YFSETQ. The CDR3 consists of 12 residues. V was shortened by 5 bases and J by 6 bases, with 10 bases between the two germline ends. CDR3 in amino acids: CASRVGRDTQYF. DNA of the CDR3: TGCGCCAGCAGGGTAGGACGGGATACGCAGTATTTT.

The chain is built from TRBV13 and TRBJ2-2; 10 positions match TRBD1. Germline V CDR1 and CDR2: PRHDT, FYEKMQ (reference sequence). V lost 5 bases to trimming and J lost 3 bases; unmatched junction nucleotides: 6. CDR3 length: 16 residues. The CDR3 region is CASSADRGRDTGELFF. CDR3 nucleotide sequence: TGTGCCAGCAGCGCAGACAGGGGGCGCGACACCGGGGAGCTGTTTTTT. The full variable domain, its missing parts supplied by reference TRBV13 and TRBJ2-2, is AAGVIQSPRHLIKEKRETATLKCYPIPRHDTVYWYQQGPGQDPQFLISFYEKMQSDKGSIPDRFSAQQFSDYHSELNMSSLELGDSALYFCASSADRGRDTGELFFGEGSRLTVL.

The chain employs TRBV24-1 and TRBJ2-1; TRBD2 matches 15 bases. There are 17 residues in the CDR3. CDR1 and CDR2 from the germline V gene are KGHDR and SFDVKD. V was clipped by 5 bases and J by 6 bases; unmatched bases: 7. The CDR3, as DNA: TGTGCCACCAGTGGGACTAGCGGGAGGGCCGGGAGCAATGAGCAGTTCTTC. It is translated as CATSGTSGRAGSNEQFF.

This clonotype was recorded a few times. The gene calls are TRBV20-1 and TRBJ2-7; a weak D match, TRBD2 (6 bases). The CDR3 covers 16 residues. The V gene lost 1 base and the J gene lost 0 bases, with 16 bases spanning the gap. Germline V gives CDR1 DFQATT, CDR2 SNEGSKA (reference sequence). The CDR3 protein is CSARVGSSVSSYEQYF. In DNA form, the CDR3 reads TGCAGTGCTAGAGTGGGCTCTAGCGTAAGCTCCTACGAGCAGTACTTC.

V usage is TRBV28 and J usage is TRBJ1-5; the D gene is possibly TRBD1 (6 bases). The ends were cut back, 11 bases at V and 0 bases at J, with 11 bases in the middle. CDR1 and CDR2 from the germline V gene are MDHEN and SYDVKM. The CDR3 loop spans 13 amino acids. CDR3 DNA: TGTGCCGGGGGCGAATATAGCAATCAGCCCCAGCATTTT. It specifies CAGGEYSNQPQHF.

This clonotype was counted only a few times. V usage is TRBV7-8 and J usage is TRBJ2-1; 9 nucleotides match TRBD2. Germline V gives CDR1 SGHVS, CDR2 FQNEAQ. J was trimmed by 4 bases and V by 0 bases; bases with no gene match: 7. There are 17 residues in the CDR3. In DNA form, the CDR3 reads TGTGCCAGCAGCTTAGCGAGGCTAGCGGGAAGGTACAATGAGCAGTTCTTC. Translated, it gives CASSLARLAGRYNEQFF.